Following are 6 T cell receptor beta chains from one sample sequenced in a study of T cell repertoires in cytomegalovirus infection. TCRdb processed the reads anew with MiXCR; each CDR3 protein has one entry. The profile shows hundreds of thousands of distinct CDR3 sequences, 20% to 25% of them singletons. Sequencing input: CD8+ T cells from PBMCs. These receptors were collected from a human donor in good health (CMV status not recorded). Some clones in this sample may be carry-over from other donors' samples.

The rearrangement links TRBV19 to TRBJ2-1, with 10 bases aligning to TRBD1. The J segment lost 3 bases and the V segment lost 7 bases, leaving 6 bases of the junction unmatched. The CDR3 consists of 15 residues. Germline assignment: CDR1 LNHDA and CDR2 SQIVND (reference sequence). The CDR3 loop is CASKPGQGDYNEQFF. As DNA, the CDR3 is TGTGCCAGTAAACCCGGACAGGGGGACTACAATGAGCAGTTCTTC.

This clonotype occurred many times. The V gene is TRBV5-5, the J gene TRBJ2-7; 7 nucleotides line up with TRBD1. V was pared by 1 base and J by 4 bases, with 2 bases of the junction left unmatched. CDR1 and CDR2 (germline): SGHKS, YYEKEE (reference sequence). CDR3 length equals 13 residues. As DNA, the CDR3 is TGTGCCAGCAGCTTGAGGACAGGTTACGAGCAGTACTTC. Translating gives CASSLRTGYEQYF. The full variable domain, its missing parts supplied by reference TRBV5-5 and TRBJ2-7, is DAGVTQSPTHLIKTRGQQVTLRCSPISGHKSVSWYQQVLGQGPQFIFQYYEKEERGRGNFPDRFSARQFPNYSSELNVNALLLGDSALYLCASSLRTGYEQYFGPGTRLTVT.

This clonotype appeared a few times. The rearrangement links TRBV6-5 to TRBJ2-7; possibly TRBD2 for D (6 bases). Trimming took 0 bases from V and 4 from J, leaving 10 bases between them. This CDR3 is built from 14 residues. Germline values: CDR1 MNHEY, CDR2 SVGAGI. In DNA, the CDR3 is TGTGCCAGCAGTTACTCGGGACTCGGGTACGAGCAGTACTTC. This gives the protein CASSYSGLGYEQYF.

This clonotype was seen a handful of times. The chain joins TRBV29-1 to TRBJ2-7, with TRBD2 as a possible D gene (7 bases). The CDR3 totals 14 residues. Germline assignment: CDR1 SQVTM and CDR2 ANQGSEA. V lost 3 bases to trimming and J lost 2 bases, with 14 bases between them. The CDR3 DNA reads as TGCAGCGTTGATCTGGCGGGGGCGACCTACGAGCAGTACTTC. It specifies CSVDLAGATYEQYF.

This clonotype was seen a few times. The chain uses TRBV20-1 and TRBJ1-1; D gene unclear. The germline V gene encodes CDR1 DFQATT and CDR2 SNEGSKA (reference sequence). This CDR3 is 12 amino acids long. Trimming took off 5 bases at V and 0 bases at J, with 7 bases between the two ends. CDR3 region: CSARWMNTEAFF. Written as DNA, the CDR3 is TGCAGTGCTCGGTGGATGAACACTGAAGCTTTCTTT.

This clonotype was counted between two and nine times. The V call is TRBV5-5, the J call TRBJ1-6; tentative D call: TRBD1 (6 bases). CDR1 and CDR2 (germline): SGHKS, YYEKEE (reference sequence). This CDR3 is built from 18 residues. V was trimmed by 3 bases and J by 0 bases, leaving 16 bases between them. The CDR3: CASSSFPTGDSYNSPLHF. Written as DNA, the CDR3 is TGTGCCAGCAGCTCCTTTCCGACAGGAGACTCCTATAATTCACCCCTCCACTTT. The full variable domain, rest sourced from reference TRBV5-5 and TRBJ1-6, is DAGVTQSPTHLIKTRGQQVTLRCSPISGHKSVSWYQQVLGQGPQFIFQYYEKEERGRGNFPDRFSARQFPNYSSELNVNALLLGDSALYLCASSSFPTGDSYNSPLHFGNGTRLTVT.